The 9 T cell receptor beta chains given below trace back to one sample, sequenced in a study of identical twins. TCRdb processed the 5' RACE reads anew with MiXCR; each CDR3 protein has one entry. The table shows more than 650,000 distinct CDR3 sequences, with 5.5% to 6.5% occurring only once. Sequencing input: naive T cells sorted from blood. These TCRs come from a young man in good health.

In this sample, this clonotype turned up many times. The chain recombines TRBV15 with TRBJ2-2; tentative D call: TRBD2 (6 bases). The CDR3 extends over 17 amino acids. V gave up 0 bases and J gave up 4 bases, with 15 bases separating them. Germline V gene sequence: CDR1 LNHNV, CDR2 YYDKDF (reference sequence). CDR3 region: CATSRDGTFRGTGELFF. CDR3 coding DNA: TGTGCCACCAGCAGAGATGGGACTTTCCGGGGCACCGGGGAGCTGTTTTTT.

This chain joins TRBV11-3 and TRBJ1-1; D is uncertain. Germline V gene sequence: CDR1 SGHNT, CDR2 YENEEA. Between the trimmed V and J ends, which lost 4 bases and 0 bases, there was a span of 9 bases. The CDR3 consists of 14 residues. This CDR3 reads CASSYRAMNTEAFF. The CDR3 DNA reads TGTGCCAGCAGCTACCGAGCTATGAACACTGAAGCTTTCTTT.

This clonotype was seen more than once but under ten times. This CDR3 is CASSPQGPPGANVLTF. CDR3 nucleotide sequence: TGTGCCAGCAGCCCTCAGGGACCTCCTGGGGCCAACGTCCTGACTTTC. V and J are TRBV7-2 and TRBJ2-6; D may be TRBD1 or TRBD2 (5 bases each). CDR1 and CDR2 (germline): SGHTA, FQGNSA. The CDR3 is 16 residues long. V was pared by 5 bases and J by 2 bases, with 13 bases between.

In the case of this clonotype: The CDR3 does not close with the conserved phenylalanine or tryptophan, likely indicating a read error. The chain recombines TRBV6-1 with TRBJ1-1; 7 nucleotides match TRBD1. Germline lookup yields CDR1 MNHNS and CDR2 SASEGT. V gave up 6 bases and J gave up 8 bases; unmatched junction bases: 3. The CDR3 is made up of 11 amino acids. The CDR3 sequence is CASRVTGEAFS. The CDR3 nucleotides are TGTGCCAGCAGGGTGACAGGGGAAGCTTTCTCT.

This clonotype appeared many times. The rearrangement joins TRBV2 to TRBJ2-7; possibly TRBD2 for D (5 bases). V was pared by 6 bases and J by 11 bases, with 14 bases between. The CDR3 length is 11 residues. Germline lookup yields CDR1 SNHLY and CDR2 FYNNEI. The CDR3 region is CASSASVGEYF. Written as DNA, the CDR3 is TGTGCCAGCAGCGCTTCGGTCGGGGAGTACTTC.

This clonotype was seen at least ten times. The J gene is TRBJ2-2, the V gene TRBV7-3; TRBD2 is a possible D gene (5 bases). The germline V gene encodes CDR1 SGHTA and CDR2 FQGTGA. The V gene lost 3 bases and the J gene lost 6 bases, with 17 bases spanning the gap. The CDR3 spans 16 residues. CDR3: CASSLQPGYDPGELFF. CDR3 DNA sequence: TGTGCCAGCAGCTTGCAACCGGGATACGATCCCGGGGAGCTGTTTTTT. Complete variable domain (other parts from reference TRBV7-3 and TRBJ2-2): GAGVSQTPSNKVTEKGKYVELRCDPISGHTALYWYRQSLGQGPEFLIYFQGTGAADDSGLPNDRFFAVRPEGSVSTLKIQRTERGDSAVYLCASSLQPGYDPGELFFGEGSRLTVL.

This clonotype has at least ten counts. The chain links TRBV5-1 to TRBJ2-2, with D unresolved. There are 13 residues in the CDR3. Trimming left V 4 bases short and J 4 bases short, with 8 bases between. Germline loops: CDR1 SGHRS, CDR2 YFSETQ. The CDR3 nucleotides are TGCGCCAGCAGCACTGGAAGCACCGGGGAGCTGTTTTTT. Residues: CASSTGSTGELFF.

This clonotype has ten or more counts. CDR3 DNA: TGTGCCAGCAGTTTATCAGGGGAGGGACAGCCCCAGCATTTT. Encoded protein: CASSLSGEGQPQHF. The chain links TRBV12-3 or TRBV12-4 to TRBJ1-5, with a possible D match to TRBD1 (6 bases). Deletions cut 2 bases from V and 7 bases from J, with 12 bases between. The CDR3 spans 14 residues.

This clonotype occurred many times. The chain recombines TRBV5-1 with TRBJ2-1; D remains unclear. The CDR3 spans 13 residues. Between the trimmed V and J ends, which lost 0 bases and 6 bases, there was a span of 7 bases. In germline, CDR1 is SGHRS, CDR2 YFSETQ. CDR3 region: CASSLESRNEQFF. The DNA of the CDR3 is TGCGCCAGCAGCTTGGAGTCTCGCAATGAGCAGTTCTTC.